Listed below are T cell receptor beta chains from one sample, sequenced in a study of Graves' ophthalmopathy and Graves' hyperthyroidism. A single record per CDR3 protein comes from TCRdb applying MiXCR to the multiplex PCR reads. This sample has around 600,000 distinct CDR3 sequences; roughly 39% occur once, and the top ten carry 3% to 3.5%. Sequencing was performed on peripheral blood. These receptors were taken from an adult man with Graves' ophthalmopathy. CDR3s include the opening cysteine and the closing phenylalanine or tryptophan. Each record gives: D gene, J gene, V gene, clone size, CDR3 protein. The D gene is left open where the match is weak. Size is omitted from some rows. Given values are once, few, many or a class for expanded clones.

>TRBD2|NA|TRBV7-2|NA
CASRLAGDNEQFF
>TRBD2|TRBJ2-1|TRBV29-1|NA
CSSGLAGGYNEQFF
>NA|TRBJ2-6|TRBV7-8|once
CASSFWGESAGANVLTF
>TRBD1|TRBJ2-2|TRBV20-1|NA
CSASPGQGDTGELFF
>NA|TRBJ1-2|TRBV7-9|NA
CASSKEGRESGYTF
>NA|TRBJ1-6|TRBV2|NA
CASSGHRIDSPLHF
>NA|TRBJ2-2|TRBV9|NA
CASSVGVGTGELFF
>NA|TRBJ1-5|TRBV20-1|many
CSARRGSYSNQPQHF
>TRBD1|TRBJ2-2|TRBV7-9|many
CASSQPGQGTNGELFF
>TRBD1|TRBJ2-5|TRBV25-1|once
CASSITDRAVQETQYF
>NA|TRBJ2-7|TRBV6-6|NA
CASSRTRTYEQYF
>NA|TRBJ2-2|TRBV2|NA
CASSFSVGRASTGELFF
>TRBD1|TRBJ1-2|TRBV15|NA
CATSRDSPVDRGHDGYTF
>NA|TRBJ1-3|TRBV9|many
CASSVSQFSGNTIYF
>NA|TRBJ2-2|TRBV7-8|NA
CASSLRWASENTGELFF
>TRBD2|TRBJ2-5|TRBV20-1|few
CSAQTSGGAWETQYF
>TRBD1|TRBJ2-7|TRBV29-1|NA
CSSVGTGAYEQYF
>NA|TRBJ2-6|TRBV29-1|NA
CSVAGDNVLTF
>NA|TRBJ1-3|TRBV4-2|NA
CASSQDPSTANTIYF